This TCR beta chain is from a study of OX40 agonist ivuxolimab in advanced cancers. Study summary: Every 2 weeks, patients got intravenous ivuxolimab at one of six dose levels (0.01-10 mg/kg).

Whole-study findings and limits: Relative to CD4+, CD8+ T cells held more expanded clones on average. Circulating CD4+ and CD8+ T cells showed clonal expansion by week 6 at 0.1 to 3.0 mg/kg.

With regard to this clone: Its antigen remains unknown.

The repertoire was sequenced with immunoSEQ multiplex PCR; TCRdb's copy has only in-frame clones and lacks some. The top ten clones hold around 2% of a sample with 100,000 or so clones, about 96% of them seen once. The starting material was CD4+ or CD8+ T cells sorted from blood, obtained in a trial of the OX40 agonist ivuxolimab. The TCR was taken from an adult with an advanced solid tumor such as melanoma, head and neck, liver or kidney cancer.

In nucleotides, the CDR3 is TGTGCCAGCAGCTTTGGACAGGGGGCTGGCTATGGCTACACCTTC. This codes for CASSFGQGAGYGYTF. V gene TRBV11-2 combines with J gene TRBJ1-2; the match to TRBD1 covers 11 bases. The CDR3 runs to 15 residues. Germline CDR1 SGHAT, CDR2 FQNNGV. Trimming took 3 bases from V and 4 from J; bases not matched to a gene: 4.